The next 14 T cell receptor beta chains were all read from a single sample in a study of blood T cell repertoires in COVID-19. Here immunoSEQ multiplex PCR was the method, and the copy in TCRdb shows in-frame clones only, minus some. This table holds about 200,000 clones, 80% found once. The sequenced sample was PBMCs or T cells enriched from blood (not recorded which). All receptors come from a woman aged 40 to 55 with acute COVID-19.

In the case of this clone: The junction shows a germline mismatch at one end, possibly a read error. This chain links TRBV7-2 with TRBJ1-3, with 10 bases identical to TRBD1. Germline V gene data show CDR1 as SGHTA and CDR2 as FQGNSA. CDR3 length: 12 amino acids. The CDR3 DNA is TGTGCCAGCAGCCCGGACAGGGGGAATCCCCAATTT. As protein: CASSPDRGNPQF.

This clone was detected only once. This sequence joins TRBV2 and TRBJ1-4; 12 bases agree with TRBD1. This CDR3 region has 18 residues. With 6 bases clipped from V and 3 bases from J, the junction kept 11 bases outside the gene matches. The V gene's germline CDR1 is SNHLY and CDR2 FYNNEI. The CDR3 here is CASSRRRDRGLANEKLFF. The CDR3 DNA follows: TGTGCCAGCAGCAGACGCCGGGACAGGGGGCTTGCTAATGAAAAACTGTTTTTT.

V gene TRBV5-1 combines with J gene TRBJ2-5; 11 nucleotides line up with TRBD2. Trimming cost V 3 bases and J 5 bases; bases outside gene matches: 6. Germline loops: CDR1 SGHRS, CDR2 YFSETQ. The CDR3 runs to 15 residues. The CDR3 nucleotides are TGCGCCAGCAGCTCCCTTAGCGGGGGGGCCGAGACCCAGTACTTC. Translating gives CASSSLSGGAETQYF.

CDR3 loop: CASSISESGDTQYF. As DNA, the CDR3 is TGTGCCAGTAGTATAAGCGAGTCCGGTGATACGCAGTATTTT. This chain links TRBV19 with TRBJ2-3; unclear D gene. This CDR3 has 14 residues. The V and J ends lost 2 bases and 6 bases respectively, with 12 bases between them. Per germline, CDR1 LNHDA and CDR2 SQIVND (reference sequence).

V gene TRBV27 combines with J gene TRBJ2-2, with a possible D match to TRBD1 (6 bases). Germline V gene sequence: CDR1 MNHEY, CDR2 SMNVEV (reference sequence). The CDR3 has 15 amino acids. V was trimmed by 5 bases and J by 1 base, leaving 11 bases between them. CDR3 sequence reads: CASSKMTGNTGELFF. Written as DNA, the CDR3 is TGTGCCAGCAGTAAGATGACAGGGAACACCGGGGAGCTGTTTTTT.

V and J are TRBV3-1 (or the pseudogene TRBV3-2) and TRBJ1-5, with D unclear. The CDR3 runs 15 residues. V was pared by 0 bases and J by 4 bases, with 10 bases between. Germline V gene data show CDR1 as LGHDT and CDR2 as YNNKEL (reference sequence). CDR3 in amino acids: CASSQDPQVNQPQHF. In DNA, the CDR3 is TGTGCCAGCAGCCAAGATCCCCAGGTGAATCAGCCCCAGCATTTT.

This clone was counted a single time. J is TRBJ1-1 and V is TRBV7-2, with TRBD1 as a possible D gene (6 bases). The CDR3 extends over 14 amino acids. The germline V and J ends were trimmed by 5 bases and 4 bases, with 14 bases remaining between them. CDR1 is SGHTA, CDR2 FQGNSA, per germline. Here the CDR3 reads CASSSTGFVTEAFF. The CDR3 DNA reads as TGTGCCAGCAGCAGTACAGGGTTTGTCACTGAAGCTTTCTTT. The entire variable domain, with the rest obtained from reference TRBV7-2 and TRBJ1-1, is as follows: GAGVSQSPSNKVTEKGKDVELRCDPISGHTALYWYRQSLGQGLEFLIYFQGNSAPDKSGLPSDRFSAERTGGSVSTLTIQRTQQEDSAVYLCASSSTGFVTEAFFGQGTRLTVV.

This rearrangement joins TRBV30 to TRBJ2-1; D remains unclear. Trimming removed 1 base from V and 7 bases from J, with 14 bases in between. From germline, CDR1 is GTSNPN and CDR2 SVGIG (reference sequence). CDR3 length: 14 amino acids. The CDR3 sequence is CAWSAQVLRNEQFF. Here the CDR3 DNA reads TGTGCCTGGAGTGCCCAGGTCCTCAGGAATGAGCAGTTCTTC.

The count of this clone is one. The chain joins TRBV6-4 to TRBJ2-3, with TRBD1 matching 9 bases. The trim removed 3 bases at V and 4 bases at J, leaving 5 bases unmatched. Germline values: CDR1 MRHNA, CDR2 SNTAGT. The CDR3 runs to 15 residues. In DNA form, the CDR3 reads TGTGCCAGCAGTGATGAGGGACAGGGCTCAGATACGCAGTATTTT. Protein sequence: CASSDEGQGSDTQYF.

V usage is TRBV28 and J usage is TRBJ1-5; unclear D gene. This CDR3 has 10 amino acids. Trimming pared 5 bases from V and 16 bases from J, leaving 12 bases between. Germline CDR1 reads MDHEN; CDR2 reads SYDVKM. CDR3 in DNA: TGTGCCAGCAGTACCCGGGAGACTCATTTT. Protein product: CASSTRETHF.

V and J are TRBV25-1 and TRBJ1-6; D possibly corresponds to TRBD1 (5 bases). The V end lost 5 bases, the J end lost 8 bases, and 16 bases lay between the germline ends. Germline V gene lookup returns CDR1 MGHDK and CDR2 SYGVNS. The CDR3 is made up of 15 amino acids. CDR3 amino acids: CASSPRGGIYSPLHF. CDR3 in DNA: TGTGCCAGCAGTCCCCGCGGGGGAATATATTCACCCCTCCACTTT.

The chain uses TRBV3-1 (or the pseudogene TRBV3-2) and TRBJ1-1; 7 nucleotides line up with TRBD1. V shed 5 bases, J shed 5 bases, and the junction held 11 bases outside the gene matches. The CDR3 totals 15 residues. Germline-derived CDR1 and CDR2 are LGHDT and YNNKEL (reference sequence). This CDR3 is CASSARLIQGTEAFF. The CDR3 nucleotides are TGTGCCAGCAGCGCCCGACTTATACAGGGGACTGAAGCTTTCTTT.

The rearrangement links TRBV11-2 to TRBJ2-5, with a possible D match to TRBD2 (6 bases). V was shortened by 5 bases and J by 4 bases, with 14 bases between the two germline ends. Germline lookup yields CDR1 SGHAT and CDR2 FQNNGV. The CDR3 is made up of 14 amino acids. This CDR3 reads CASSPRGAVETQYF. The CDR3 DNA reads as TGTGCCAGCAGCCCCCGCGGGGCGGTAGAGACCCAGTACTTC.

This sequence joins TRBV24-1 and TRBJ2-1; D perhaps matches TRBD2 (5 bases). CDR3 length: 15 residues. Germline V gene data show CDR1 as KGHDR and CDR2 as SFDVKD. V shed 4 bases and J shed 8 bases, with 17 bases lying between them. CDR3 nucleotides: TGTGCCACCAGTGACCCCGGACCAGGAGGCCATGAGCAGTTCTTC. It is translated as CATSDPGPGGHEQFF.